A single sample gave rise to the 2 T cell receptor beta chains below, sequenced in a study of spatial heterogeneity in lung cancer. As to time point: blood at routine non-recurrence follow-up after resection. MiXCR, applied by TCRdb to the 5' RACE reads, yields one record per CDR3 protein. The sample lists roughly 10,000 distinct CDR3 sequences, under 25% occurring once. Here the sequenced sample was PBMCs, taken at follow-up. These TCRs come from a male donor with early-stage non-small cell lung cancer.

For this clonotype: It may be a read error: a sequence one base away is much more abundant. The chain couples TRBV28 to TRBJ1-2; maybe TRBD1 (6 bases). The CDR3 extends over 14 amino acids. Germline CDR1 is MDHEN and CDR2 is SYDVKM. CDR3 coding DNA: TGTGCCAGCAGTTTGGGGGCATCTATTTATGACTACACCTTC. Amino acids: CASSLGASIYDYTF.

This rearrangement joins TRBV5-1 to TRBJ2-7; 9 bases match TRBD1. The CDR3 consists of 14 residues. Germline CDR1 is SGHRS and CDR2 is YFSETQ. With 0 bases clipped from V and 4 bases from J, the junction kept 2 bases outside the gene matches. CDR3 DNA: TGCGCCAGCAGCTTGGCGGGACAGGGTTACGAGCAGTACTTC. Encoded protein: CASSLAGQGYEQYF.